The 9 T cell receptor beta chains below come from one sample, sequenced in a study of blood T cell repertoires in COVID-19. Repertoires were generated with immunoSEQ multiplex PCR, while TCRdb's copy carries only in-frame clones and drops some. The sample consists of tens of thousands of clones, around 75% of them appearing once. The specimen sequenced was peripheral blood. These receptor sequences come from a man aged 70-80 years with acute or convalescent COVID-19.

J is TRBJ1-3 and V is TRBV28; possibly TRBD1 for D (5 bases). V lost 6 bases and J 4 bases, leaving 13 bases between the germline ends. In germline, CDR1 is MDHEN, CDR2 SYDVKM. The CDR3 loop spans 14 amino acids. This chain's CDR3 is CASRPGGEGNTIYF. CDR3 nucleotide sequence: TGTGCCAGCAGGCCAGGAGGGGAAGGAAACACCATATATTTT.

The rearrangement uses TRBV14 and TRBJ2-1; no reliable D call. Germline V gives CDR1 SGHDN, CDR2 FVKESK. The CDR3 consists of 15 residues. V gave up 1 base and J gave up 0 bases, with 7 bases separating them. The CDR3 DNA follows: TGTGCCAGCAGCCAAGTAGCTAGCTCCTACAATGAGCAGTTCTTC. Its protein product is CASSQVASSYNEQFF.

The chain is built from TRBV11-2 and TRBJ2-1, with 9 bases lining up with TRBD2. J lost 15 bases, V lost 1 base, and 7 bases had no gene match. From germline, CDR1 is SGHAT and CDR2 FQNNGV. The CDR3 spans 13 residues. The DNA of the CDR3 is TGTGCCAGCAGCTTAGGGGCAGCGGGAGGTCTGTTCTTC. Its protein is CASSLGAAGGLFF.

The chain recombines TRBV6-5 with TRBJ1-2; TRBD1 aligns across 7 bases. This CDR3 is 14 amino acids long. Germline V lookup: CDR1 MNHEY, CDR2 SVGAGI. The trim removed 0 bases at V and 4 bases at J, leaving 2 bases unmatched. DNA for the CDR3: TGTGCCAGCAGTTACTCGGACAGGCCCTATGGCTACACCTTC. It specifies CASSYSDRPYGYTF.

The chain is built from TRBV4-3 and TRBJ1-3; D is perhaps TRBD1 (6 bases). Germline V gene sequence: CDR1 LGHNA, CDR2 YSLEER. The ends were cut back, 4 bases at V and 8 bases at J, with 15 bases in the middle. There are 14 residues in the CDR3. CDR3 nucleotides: TGCGCCAGCAGCCCTGGGACAAGTATTGACACCATATATTTT. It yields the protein CASSPGTSIDTIYF.

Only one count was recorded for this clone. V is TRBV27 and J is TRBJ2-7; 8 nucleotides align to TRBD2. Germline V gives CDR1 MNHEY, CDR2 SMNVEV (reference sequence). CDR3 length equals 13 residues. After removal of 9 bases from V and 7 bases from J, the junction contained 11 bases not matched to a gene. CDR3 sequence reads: CASRGGARWEQYF. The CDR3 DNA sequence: TGTGCCAGTCGGGGGGGGGCGAGATGGGAGCAGTACTTC.

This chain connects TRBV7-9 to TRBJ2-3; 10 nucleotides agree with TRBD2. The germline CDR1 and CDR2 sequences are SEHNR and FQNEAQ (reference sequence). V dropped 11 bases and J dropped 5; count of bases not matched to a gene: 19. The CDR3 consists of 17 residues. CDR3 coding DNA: TGTGCCTCCCCTCCCAATCTTCCTAGCGGGAGAGGAGATACGCAGTATTTT. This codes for CASPPNLPSGRGDTQYF.

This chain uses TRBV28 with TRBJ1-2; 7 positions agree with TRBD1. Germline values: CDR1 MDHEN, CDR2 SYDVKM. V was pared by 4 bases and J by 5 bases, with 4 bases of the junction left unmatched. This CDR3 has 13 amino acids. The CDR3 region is CASSSTGYYGYTF. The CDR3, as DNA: TGTGCCAGCAGTTCGACAGGGTATTATGGCTACACCTTC.

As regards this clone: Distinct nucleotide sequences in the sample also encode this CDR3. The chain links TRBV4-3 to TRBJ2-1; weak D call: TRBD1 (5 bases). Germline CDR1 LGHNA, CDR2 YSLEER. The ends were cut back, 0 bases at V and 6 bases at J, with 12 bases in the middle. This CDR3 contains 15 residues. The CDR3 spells CASSQDGRVGNEQFF. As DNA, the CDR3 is TGCGCCAGCAGCCAAGATGGCAGGGTGGGCAATGAGCAGTTCTTC.